A selection of T cell receptor beta chains follows, all from one sample in a study of T cell responses to AZD1222 COVID-19 vaccine. Sequenced by immunoSEQ multiplex PCR; TCRdb stores in-frame clones only, minus some. There are roughly 200,000 clones in the sample; around 93% occur only once, and about 1% lies in the top ten. Specimen: peripheral blood, collected on day 0 of MenACWY control vaccination. These receptors were taken from an adult in good health. Both conserved end residues are part of each CDR3. D genes are given only for firm matches. Part of the rows lack a size; the others show once, few, many or a class for expanded clones.

v_call	clone_size	d_call	j_call	cdr3_nt	cdr3_aa
TRBV7-2	NA	TRBD2	TRBJ2-1	TGTGCCAGCAGCTTAGATAGCGGGGGGGCCCCCTACAATGAGCAGTTCTTC	CASSLDSGGAPYNEQFF
TRBV12-3/TRBV12-4	NA	TRBD1	TRBJ1-2	TGTGCCAGCAGGAGACAGGGGACTTCCGGCTACACCTTC	CASRRQGTSGYTF
TRBV30	NA	NA	TRBJ2-1	TGTGCCTGGTCAAGATCCAATGAGCAGTTCTTC	CAWSRSNEQFF
TRBV5-5	NA	TRBD1	TRBJ1-4	TGTGCCAGCAGCCCGGGACAGGGGGTGATTAATGAAAAACTGTTTTTT	CASSPGQGVINEKLFF
TRBV2	NA	NA	TRBJ2-6	TGTGCCAGCAGGCGGGGGCCCGGGGCCAACGTCCTGACTTTC	CASRRGPGANVLTF
TRBV5-8	once	NA	TRBJ1-6	TGTGCCAGCAGTGGGGAACTGTATAATTCACCCCTCCACTTT	CASSGELYNSPLHF
TRBV18	NA	NA	TRBJ1-4	TGTGCCAGCTCACCAAAGGGTGACGGTGAAAAACTGTTTTTT	CASSPKGDGEKLFF
TRBV7-9	once	TRBD1	TRBJ1-6	TGTGCCAGCAGCTTCCCGGGACAGGGGAGCTCCTATAATTCACCCCTCCACTTT	CASSFPGQGSSYNSPLHF
TRBV4-3	NA	NA	TRBJ1-4	TGCGCCAGCAGCCAAGGTAGACTCCTGAGTAGGAATGAAAAACTGTTTTTT	CASSQGRLLSRNEKLFF
TRBV20-1	NA	NA	TRBJ2-3	TGCAGTGGGGGGGGGCCAGATACGCAGTATTTT	CSGGGPDTQYF
TRBV18	NA	NA	TRBJ1-1	TGTGCCAGCTCACCACCCGTTTCTGAAGCTTTCTTT	CASSPPVSEAFF
TRBV5-1	NA	TRBD2	TRBJ2-1	TGCGCCAGCAGCCCACTAGCGGGGGGGCTCGGTGAGCAGTTCTTC	CASSPLAGGLGEQFF
TRBV4-1	NA	NA	TRBJ1-2	TGCGCCAGCAGCCAAGCTCCAGGGTCAAGCTATGGCTACACCTTC	CASSQAPGSSYGYTF
TRBV4-3	NA	TRBD1	TRBJ2-7	TGCGCCAGCAGCCCCCGGGACAGGGGTGGCGAGCAGTACTTC	CASSPRDRGGEQYF
TRBV9	NA	NA	TRBJ2-4	TGTGCCAGCAGCGTAGACGGGGCCAAAAACATTCAGTACTTC	CASSVDGAKNIQYF
TRBV10-3	NA	TRBD1	TRBJ2-5	TGTGCCATCAGGGGGACAGGCCAAGAGACCCAGTACTTC	CAIRGTGQETQYF
TRBV3-1/TRBV3-2	NA	NA	TRBJ1-2	TGTGCCAGCAGCCAATCCCACAGGATGAACTATGGCTACACCTTC	CASSQSHRMNYGYTF
TRBV6-5	NA	NA	TRBJ1-6	TGTGCCAGCAGCAGAGGGTTCGGCCCCAATTCACCCCTCCACTTT	CASSRGFGPNSPLHF
TRBV5-6	NA	NA	TRBJ1-2	TGTGCCAGCAGCTTAGGGCACCTCTATGGCTACACCTTC	CASSLGHLYGYTF
TRBV19	NA	TRBD2	TRBJ2-1	TGTGCCAGTTCCTCAGCGGGGGGGTATGAGCAGTTCTTC	CASSSAGGYEQFF
TRBV19	NA	NA	TRBJ1-4	TGTGCCAGTAGTATCCGGGGGCAGGGTGGAAAACTGTTTTTT	CASSIRGQGGKLFF
TRBV14	NA	NA	TRBJ2-3	TGTGCCAGCAGCCAAGGAGCGGTGAATACGCAGTATTTT	CASSQGAVNTQYF
TRBV6-2/TRBV6-3	NA	NA	TRBJ2-3	TGTGCCAGCACCCCCAGGAGGACAGATACGCAGTATTTT	CASTPRRTDTQYF
TRBV3-1/TRBV3-2	NA	NA	TRBJ2-1	TGTGCCAGCAGCCAAGGGTGGGCAGTGGCAAAAAATGAGCAGTTCTTC	CASSQGWAVAKNEQFF
TRBV7-3	NA	NA	TRBJ2-7	TGTGCCAGCAGCCCCGGACATACCTACGAGCAGTACTTC	CASSPGHTYEQYF
TRBV7-2	NA	NA	TRBJ1-1	TGTGCCAGCACATCGGGTTTCGTCTCTGGAGGGTCGAACACTGAAGCTTTCTTT	CASTSGFVSGGSNTEAFF
TRBV6-5	NA	NA	TRBJ1-5	TGTGCCAGCAGTTACCACGGGAGTCAGCCCCAGCATTTT	CASSYHGSQPQHF
TRBV6-2/TRBV6-3	NA	NA	TRBJ2-6	TGTGCCAGCAGTCCCCGCGTGACGGTCTCTGGGGCCAACGTCCTGACTTTC	CASSPRVTVSGANVLTF
TRBV3-1/TRBV3-2	NA	NA	TRBJ1-3	TGTGCCAGCAGCCAAGGGAGCTCTGGAAACACCATATATTTT	CASSQGSSGNTIYF
TRBV5-4	NA	NA	TRBJ1-1	TGTGCCAGCAGCTTGGAAGCGGGCACAACTGAAGCTTTCTTT	CASSLEAGTTEAFF
TRBV5-1	NA	TRBD1	TRBJ1-6	TGCGCCAGCAGCTTCGGACAGGGGACGTCGGGTTCACCCCTCCACTTT	CASSFGQGTSGSPLHF
TRBV25-1	NA	TRBD1	TRBJ1-2	TGTGCCAGCAGTGAAAGGGGACAGGGAAACTATGGCTACACCTTC	CASSERGQGNYGYTF
TRBV29-1	NA	NA	TRBJ2-5	TGCAGCGTTGACACAGGGAGGCAGACCCAGTACTTC	CSVDTGRQTQYF
TRBV3-1/TRBV3-2	few	NA	TRBJ2-7	TGTGCCAGCAGCCAAGGGGTAAACTCAGGAGAGCAGTACTTC	CASSQGVNSGEQYF
TRBV5-5	NA	TRBD2	TRBJ2-1	TGTGCCAGCAGCTTGGACAGCGGGGGATACAATGAGCAGTTCTTC	CASSLDSGGYNEQFF
TRBV7-2	once	NA	TRBJ2-5	TGTGCCAGCAGCCCTCTTGGGGGGGGCCCCCAAGAGACCCAGTACTTC	CASSPLGGGPQETQYF
TRBV27	NA	TRBD1	TRBJ2-1	TGTGCCATTAGGGGACAGGTCTACAATGAGCAGTTCTTC	CAIRGQVYNEQFF
TRBV7-8	NA	NA	TRBJ1-5	TGTGCCAGCAGCTTAGTCGTCAGTCAGCCCCAGCATTTT	CASSLVVSQPQHF
TRBV7-8	NA	NA	TRBJ2-1	TGTGCCAGCAGCTCCAGGGAGTACAATGAGCAGTTCTTC	CASSSREYNEQFF
TRBV6-4	NA	TRBD1	TRBJ2-1	TGTGCCAGCAGTGAGAGTGTTGACAGGGGGCATGAGCAGTTCTTC	CASSESVDRGHEQFF
TRBV18	once	TRBD1	TRBJ1-2	TGTGCCAGCTCACCAAGCAGGGACAGGGGCCTTTCTAACTATGGCTACACCTTC	CASSPSRDRGLSNYGYTF
TRBV18	NA	TRBD1	TRBJ1-4	TGTGCCAGCTCACTCCGACAGGGGAGAAATGAAAAACTGTTTTTT	CASSLRQGRNEKLFF
TRBV9	NA	NA	TRBJ2-3	TGTGCCAGCAGCGTAGCTACGACAGATACGCAGTATTTT	CASSVATTDTQYF
TRBV7-8	once	NA	TRBJ1-2	TGTGCCAGCAGCTCCGGATTTTTGAACTATGGCTACACCTTC	CASSSGFLNYGYTF
TRBV19	NA	NA	TRBJ1-1	TGTGCCAGTACCCCTCCCGGCCGCCGCGGAACTGAAGCTTTCTTT	CASTPPGRRGTEAFF
TRBV4-1	NA	NA	TRBJ1-2	TGCGCCAGCAGCCAACCCGGGAGAAACTATGGCTACACCTTC	CASSQPGRNYGYTF
TRBV19	NA	NA	TRBJ1-2	TGTGCCAGTAGTATCCGGGACCCGGAGGGTGGCTACACCTTC	CASSIRDPEGGYTF
TRBV5-1	few	TRBD1	TRBJ1-4	TGCGCCAGCAGCTTGGGACAGGGGGAAGGAAAACTGTTTTTT	CASSLGQGEGKLFF
TRBV2	NA	TRBD1	TRBJ1-1	TGTGCCAGCAGTCAGACAGGGGCGAACACTGAAGCTTTCTTT	CASSQTGANTEAFF
TRBV12-3/TRBV12-4	NA	NA	TRBJ1-1	TGTGCCAGCAGTTTGGAGGTCACTGAAGCTTTCTTT	CASSLEVTEAFF
TRBV4-2	NA	TRBD2	TRBJ2-7	TGTGCCAGCAGCCAAGATCACAGCGGGGGTATCTACGAGCAGTACTTC	CASSQDHSGGIYEQYF
TRBV6-5	NA	NA	TRBJ1-4	TGTGCCAGCACCTCGTTGGGGGGGAATGAAAAACTGTTTTTT	CASTSLGGNEKLFF